This T cell receptor (beta chain) came from a study of T-cell memory formation after mild COVID-19. Study results and limitations: From day 15 to 85, contracting clones were balanced between CD4 and CD8, whereas later expanders leaned toward CD4+. Cross-reactive memory seemingly joined, as some responding clones were found in pre-infection memory. Mainly CM and EM harbored the contracting CD4+ clones; mainly EMRA harbored the CD8+ ones.

A few counts support this clonotype. Antigen unknown. Constant-segment primers served in 5'RACE that generated TCR alpha and TCR beta cDNA libraries bearing sample barcodes and UMIs. TCRdb reanalysed the 5' RACE reads using MiXCR and keeps one entry per CDR3 protein. The sample includes roughly 450,000 distinct CDR3 sequences, about a sixth of them seen just once. V lost 0 bases to trimming and J lost 6 bases, with 15 bases between them. The CDR3 is 16 residues long. Per germline, CDR1 SGHRS and CDR2 YFSETQ. V usage is TRBV5-1 and J usage is TRBJ2-2; maybe TRBD2 (5 bases). This clonotype was sampled from a young man who had mild COVID-19 (a few samples of this study predate the infection). Cell type and time point are not known. Sequenced material: PBMCs or a T cell subset sorted from them (not recorded which). As DNA, the CDR3 is TGCGCCAGCAGCTTGGGGAGGACGATTATACCCGGGGAGCTGTTTTTT. This sequence encodes CASSLGRTIIPGELFF.